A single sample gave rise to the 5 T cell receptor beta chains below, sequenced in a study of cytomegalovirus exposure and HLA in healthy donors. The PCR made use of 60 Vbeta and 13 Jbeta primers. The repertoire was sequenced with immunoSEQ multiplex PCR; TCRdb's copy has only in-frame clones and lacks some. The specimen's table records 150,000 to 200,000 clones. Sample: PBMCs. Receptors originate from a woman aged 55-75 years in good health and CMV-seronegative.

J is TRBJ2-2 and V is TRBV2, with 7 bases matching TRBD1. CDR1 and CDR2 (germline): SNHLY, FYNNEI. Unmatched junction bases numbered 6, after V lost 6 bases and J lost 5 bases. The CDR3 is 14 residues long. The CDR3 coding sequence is TGTGCCAGCAGGGACCTACAGGGGACCGGGGAGCTGTTTTTT. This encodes CASRDLQGTGELFF.

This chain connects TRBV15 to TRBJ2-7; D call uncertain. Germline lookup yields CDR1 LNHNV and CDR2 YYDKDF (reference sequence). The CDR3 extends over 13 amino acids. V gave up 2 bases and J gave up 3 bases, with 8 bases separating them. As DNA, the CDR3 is TGTGCCACCAGCAGACCTTTTCTCTACGAGCAGTACTTC. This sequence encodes CATSRPFLYEQYF.

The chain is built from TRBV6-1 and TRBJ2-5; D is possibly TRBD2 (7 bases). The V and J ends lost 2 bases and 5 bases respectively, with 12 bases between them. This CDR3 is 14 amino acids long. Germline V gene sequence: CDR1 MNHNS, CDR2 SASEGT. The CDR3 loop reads CASSEWGGRETQYF. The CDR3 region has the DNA TGTGCCAGCAGTGAATGGGGGGGGCGGGAGACCCAGTACTTC.

The CDR3 region is CASSLFSGGAETGELFF. CDR3 coding DNA: TGCGCCAGCAGCTTGTTTAGCGGGGGGGCCGAAACCGGGGAGCTGTTTTTT. This chain links TRBV5-1 with TRBJ2-2, with 11 bases fitting TRBD2. The ends lost 1 base at V and 5 bases at J; junction bases unmatched: 7. The germline V gene encodes CDR1 SGHRS and CDR2 YFSETQ. The CDR3 is 17 amino acids.

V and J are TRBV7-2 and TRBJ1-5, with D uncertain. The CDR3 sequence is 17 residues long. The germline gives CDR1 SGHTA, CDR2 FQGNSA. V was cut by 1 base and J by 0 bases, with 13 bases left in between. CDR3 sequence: CASSLERGWTSNQPQHF. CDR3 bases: TGTGCCAGCAGCTTAGAACGAGGGTGGACTAGCAATCAGCCCCAGCATTTT.